Shown below are 17 T cell receptor beta chains from a single sample sequenced in a study of T cells in localized non-small cell lung cancer. Clones were read by immunoSEQ multiplex PCR, and TCRdb kept only the in-frame ones, dropping some. The sample shows 25,000 to 35,000 clones, about 80% of them seen only once. Sequencing used peripheral blood mononuclear cells, obtained before any cancer treatment. The receptors were gathered from a man aged 35 to 70 with stage III lung adenocarcinoma.

The rearrangement joins TRBV27 to TRBJ1-2; 7 nucleotides align to TRBD1. The CDR3 extends over 13 amino acids. CDR1 and CDR2 (germline): MNHEY, SMNVEV (reference sequence). V gave up 5 bases and J gave up 4 bases; unmatched junction bases: 4. The CDR3 bases are TGTGCCAGCAGTGTACAGGGGACCTATGGCTACACCTTC. Translating gives CASSVQGTYGYTF.

The chain recombines TRBV28 with TRBJ1-1; possible D gene TRBD1, 6 bases. The length of the CDR3 is 15 residues. The V and J ends lost 6 bases and 0 bases respectively, with 14 bases between them. Per germline, CDR1 MDHEN and CDR2 SYDVKM. The CDR3 region is CASSLDSFMNTEAFF. CDR3 DNA: TGTGCCAGCAGCCTGGACAGTTTCATGAACACTGAAGCTTTCTTT. The full variable domain, its missing parts supplied by reference TRBV28 and TRBJ1-1, is DVKVTQSSRYLVKRTGEKVFLECVQDMDHENMFWYRQDPGLGLRLIYFSYDVKMKEKGDIPEGYSVSREKKERFSLILESASTNQTSMYLCASSLDSFMNTEAFFGQGTRLTVV.

DNA for the CDR3: TGTGCCAGCAGCCCCATCCCAGGGGGCTCAGGAGGCTATGGCTACACCTTC. It encodes CASSPIPGGSGGYGYTF. This rearrangement joins TRBV9 to TRBJ1-2, with 8 bases that match TRBD1. J was trimmed by 4 bases and V by 4 bases; bases with no gene match: 15. Looked up from germline, CDR1 is SGDLS and CDR2 is YYNGEE. The CDR3 contains 17 residues.

The V call is TRBV30, the J call TRBJ1-5, with unresolved D. Germline loops: CDR1 GTSNPN, CDR2 SVGIG (reference sequence). The CDR3 loop spans 13 amino acids. V dropped 3 bases and J dropped 4 bases, with 10 bases sitting between them. In DNA form, the CDR3 reads TGTGCCTGGAGCAGTTTGGCTAATCAGCCCCAGCATTTT. Its translation: CAWSSLANQPQHF.

The CDR3 nucleotides read TGTGCCTGGAGTGGCCAGGGACAACTGTTTTTT. Translating gives CAWSGQGQLFF. The chain combines TRBV30 with TRBJ1-4; TRBD1 might be the D (5 bases). The germline V gene encodes CDR1 GTSNPN and CDR2 SVGIG (reference sequence). The V end lost 1 base, the J end lost 12 bases, and 9 bases lay between the germline ends. CDR3 length equals 11 residues.

The chain links TRBV11-2 to TRBJ1-3; D uncertain. CDR1 and CDR2 (germline): SGHAT, FQNNGV. V was pared by 3 bases and J by 2 bases, with 11 bases between. The CDR3 runs 15 residues. This chain's CDR3 is CASSFSVGTGNTIYF. The CDR3 bases are TGTGCCAGCAGCTTCTCCGTGGGGACTGGAAACACCATATATTTT.

The chain recombines TRBV9 with TRBJ2-3, with 8 positions matching TRBD1. J lost 0 bases, V lost 3 bases, and 3 bases had no gene match. The CDR3 has 15 residues. Germline assignment: CDR1 SGDLS and CDR2 YYNGEE. The CDR3 protein is CASSGHRGSTDTQYF. The CDR3 DNA follows: TGTGCCAGCAGCGGCCACAGGGGGAGCACAGATACGCAGTATTTT.

The CDR3 coding sequence is TGTGCCAGCAGTGAAGCTTTCACCACAGGCTTCAATGAAAAACTGTTTTTT. Protein sequence: CASSEAFTTGFNEKLFF. This chain uses TRBV2 with TRBJ1-4, with D possibly being TRBD1 (5 bases). CDR3 length: 17 residues. Germline loops: CDR1 SNHLY, CDR2 FYNNEI. Trimming shortened V by 0 bases and J by 5 bases, and 16 bases separated the two germline ends.

This clone was counted once. The CDR3 coding sequence is TGTGCCAGCAGTGAGGGACAGGAGATTAATCAGCCCCAGCATTTT. Protein product: CASSEGQEINQPQHF. This chain connects TRBV6-1 to TRBJ1-5; 8 bases agree with TRBD1. Per germline, CDR1 MNHNS and CDR2 SASEGT. The CDR3 is made up of 15 amino acids. Germline trimming cut 3 bases from V and 4 bases from J; bases unmatched to any gene: 5.

The chain employs TRBV5-1 and TRBJ2-2; D is uncertain. V was clipped by 4 bases and J by 7 bases, with 20 bases between them. This CDR3 has 16 amino acids. Germline V gene data show CDR1 as SGHRS and CDR2 as YFSETQ. The CDR3 here is CASSLLPHEVGGELFF. In nucleotides, the CDR3 is TGCGCCAGCAGCCTCCTCCCCCATGAGGTTGGCGGGGAGCTGTTTTTT.

This clone was seen a handful of times. The chain's CDR3 is CASSEAVIGSPSYEQYV. The CDR3, as DNA: TGTGCCAGCAGTGAAGCGGTAATCGGTTCACCTTCCTACGAGCAGTACGTC. The chain uses TRBV2 and TRBJ2-7; no clear D. CDR1 and CDR2 (germline): SNHLY, FYNNEI. V was pared by 0 bases and J by 1 base, with 16 bases between. There are 17 residues in the CDR3.

This chain connects TRBV5-8 to TRBJ1-1; 8 nucleotides line up with TRBD1. CDR3 size: 16 residues. The germline V gene encodes CDR1 SGHTS and CDR2 YDEGEE. The V gene end was trimmed by 6 bases and the J gene end by 0 bases; junction bases not matched to a gene: 10. In nucleotides, the CDR3 is TGTGCCAGCAACCGGGGGACAGGCAGCCTGAACACTGAAGCTTTCTTT. Its protein is CASNRGTGSLNTEAFF.

The chain employs TRBV14 and TRBJ1-1; maybe TRBD1 (6 bases). The V end lost 4 bases, the J end lost 1 base, and 19 bases lay between the germline ends. The CDR3 is 17 amino acids. CDR1 and CDR2 from the germline V gene are SGHDN and FVKESK. CDR3 bases: TGTGCCAGCAGCCTAAGGGACAAGGGCGGATGGAACACTGAAGCTTTCTTT. Residues: CASSLRDKGGWNTEAFF.

The chain joins TRBV4-1 to TRBJ2-3, with 8 bases matching TRBD1. CDR1 is MGHRA and CDR2 is YSYEKL in the germline V gene. The CDR3 is made up of 18 amino acids. With V trimmed by 1 base and J by 1 base, 10 bases remained unmatched. CDR3 in DNA: TGCGCCAGCAGCCAAGGTATACTACAGGGGGTCGGCACAGATACGCAGTATTTT. Translated, it gives CASSQGILQGVGTDTQYF.

This clone has just one count. The gene calls are TRBV6-1 and TRBJ2-1; D is unclear. Germline CDR1 reads MNHNS; CDR2 reads SASEGT. The CDR3 is 12 amino acids. The V gene lost 2 bases and the J gene lost 3 bases, with 2 bases spanning the gap. CDR3 residues: CASSENYNEQFF. The CDR3 DNA is TGTGCCAGCAGTGAAAACTACAATGAGCAGTTCTTC.

This chain connects TRBV5-1 to TRBJ1-2; D ambiguous. The CDR3 has 13 residues. Trimming removed 7 bases at V and 8 bases at J, with 18 bases between. CDR1 is SGHRS and CDR2 is YFSETQ in the germline V gene. CDR3 region: CASRSLREVGYTF. CDR3 in DNA: TGCGCCAGCCGCTCCCTGAGGGAAGTGGGCTACACCTTC.

The rearrangement uses TRBV5-1 and TRBJ1-6; possible D gene TRBD1, 5 bases. The CDR3 has 14 residues. Trimming stripped 4 bases from V and 7 bases from J, with 12 bases between. The germline V gene encodes CDR1 SGHRS and CDR2 YFSETQ. CDR3 sequence reads: CASSAPGPNSPLHF. The CDR3 DNA sequence: TGCGCCAGCAGCGCACCAGGGCCGAATTCACCCCTCCACTTT.